This T cell receptor (beta chain) stems from a study of blood T cell repertoires in COVID-19. The CDR3 extends over 17 amino acids. V was pared by 5 bases and J by 6 bases, with 22 bases between. Germline CDR1 and CDR2: LNHDA and SQIVND (reference sequence). Sequenced by immunoSEQ multiplex PCR; TCRdb stores in-frame clones only, minus some. Of around 130,000 clones listed, approximately 80% are singletons. V gene TRBV19 combines with J gene TRBJ2-2; weak D call: TRBD1 (8 bases). Sequenced input: peripheral blood. This sequence originates from a man of 80 years or more with acute or convalescent COVID-19. The CDR3 nucleotides are TGTGCCAGTAGTCTCTCTCGGGGTACAGGGGGGGCCGGGGAGCTGTTTTTT. Translation: CASSLSRGTGGAGELFF.